Below, one T cell receptor beta chain is given with its context. This entry belongs to a study of cytomegalovirus exposure and HLA in healthy donors. Germline V lookup: CDR1 MNHNY, CDR2 SVGAGI (reference sequence). V lost 8 bases to trimming and J lost 4 bases, with 16 bases between them. There are 14 residues in the CDR3. Assay used: immunoSEQ multiplex PCR; TCRdb lists only in-frame clones, some missing. Among hundreds of thousands of clones listed, roughly 84% were seen once. This receptor was identified in a man aged 18 to 29 in good health and CMV-seropositive. Sample: PBMCs. This chain uses TRBV6-6 with TRBJ2-3; possible D gene TRBD1, 6 bases. CDR3 in DNA: TGTGCCAGCTCTCGGGACAAAAGGGCAGATACGCAGTATTTT. It yields the protein CASSRDKRADTQYF.